This TCR beta chain is drawn from a study of shared T cell receptors in the human thymus. Using immunoSEQ multiplex PCR, the repertoire was profiled, and TCRdb retains in-frame clones only, with some absent. The repertoire holds approximately 760,000 clones, approximately 85% seen once, with around 0.0094% in the top ten. Germline V gene lookup returns CDR1 MNHEY and CDR2 SVGAGI. V gave up 6 bases and J gave up 5 bases, with 14 bases separating them. The CDR3 extends over 14 amino acids. Another study also made use of these data, one on human thymus T cells.

J is TRBJ2-1 and V is TRBV6-5, with TRBD2 as a possible D gene (6 bases). The source material was thymocytes. This receptor was identified in a girl younger than two with a congenital heart defect. CDR3 loop: CASSSGDSNNEQFF. The CDR3 DNA is TGTGCCAGCAGCTCCGGGGACTCTAACAATGAGCAGTTCTTC.